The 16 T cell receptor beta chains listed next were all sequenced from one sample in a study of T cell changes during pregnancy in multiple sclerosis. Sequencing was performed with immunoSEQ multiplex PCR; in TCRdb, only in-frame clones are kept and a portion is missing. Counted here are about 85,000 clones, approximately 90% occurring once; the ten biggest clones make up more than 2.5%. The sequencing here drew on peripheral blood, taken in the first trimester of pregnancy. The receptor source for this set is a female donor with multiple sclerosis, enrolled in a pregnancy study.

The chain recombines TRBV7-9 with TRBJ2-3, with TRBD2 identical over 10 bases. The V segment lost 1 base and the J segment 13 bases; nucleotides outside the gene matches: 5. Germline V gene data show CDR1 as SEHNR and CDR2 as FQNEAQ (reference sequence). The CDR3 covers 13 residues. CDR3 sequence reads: CASSLGAAGGEYF. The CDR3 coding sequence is TGTGCCAGCAGCTTAGGTGCAGCGGGGGGGGAGTATTTT. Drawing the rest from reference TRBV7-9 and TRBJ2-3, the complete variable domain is DTGVSQNPRHKITKRGQNVTFRCDPISEHNRLYWYRQTLGQGPEFLTYFQNEAQLEKSRLLSDRFSAERPKGSFSTLEIQRTEQGDSAMYLCASSLGAAGGEYFGPGTRLTVL.

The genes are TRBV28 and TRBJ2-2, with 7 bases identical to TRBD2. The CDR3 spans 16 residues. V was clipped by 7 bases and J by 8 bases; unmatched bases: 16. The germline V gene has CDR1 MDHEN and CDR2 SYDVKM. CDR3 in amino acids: CASTGLRELPTGELFF. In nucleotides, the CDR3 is TGTGCCAGCACCGGGTTGCGGGAGCTCCCCACGGGGGAGCTGTTTTTT.

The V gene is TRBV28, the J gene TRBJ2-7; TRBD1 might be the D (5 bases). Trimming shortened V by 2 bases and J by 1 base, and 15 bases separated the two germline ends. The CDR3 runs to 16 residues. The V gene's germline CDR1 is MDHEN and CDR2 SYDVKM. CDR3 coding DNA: TGTGCCAGCAGTTTAGCCAGGTCAGGGCCTTCCTACGAGCAGTACTTC. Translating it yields CASSLARSGPSYEQYF.

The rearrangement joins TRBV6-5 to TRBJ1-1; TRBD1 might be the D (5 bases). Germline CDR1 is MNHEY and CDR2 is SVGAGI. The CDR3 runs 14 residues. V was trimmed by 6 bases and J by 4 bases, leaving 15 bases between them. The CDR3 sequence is CASSSPGGSTEAFF. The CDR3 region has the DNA TGTGCCAGCAGCTCCCCGGGGGGATCCACTGAAGCTTTCTTT.

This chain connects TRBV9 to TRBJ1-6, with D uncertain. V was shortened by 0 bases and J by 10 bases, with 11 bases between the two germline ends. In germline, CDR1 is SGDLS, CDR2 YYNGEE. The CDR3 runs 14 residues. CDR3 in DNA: TGTGCCAGCAGCGTAGGAGGGCATCGGTCACCCCTCCACTTT. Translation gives CASSVGGHRSPLHF.

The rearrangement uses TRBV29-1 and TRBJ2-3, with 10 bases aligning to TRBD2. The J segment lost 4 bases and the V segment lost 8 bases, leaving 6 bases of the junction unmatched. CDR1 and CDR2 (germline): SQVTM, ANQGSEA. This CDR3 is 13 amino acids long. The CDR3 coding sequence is TGCAGCACCAGCGGGGGGGGACCAGATACGCAGTATTTT. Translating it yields CSTSGGGPDTQYF.

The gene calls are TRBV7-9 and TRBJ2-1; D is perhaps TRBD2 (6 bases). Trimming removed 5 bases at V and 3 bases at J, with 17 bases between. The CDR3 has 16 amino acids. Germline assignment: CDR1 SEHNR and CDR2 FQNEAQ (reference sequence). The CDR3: CASSPSSGRFYNEQFF. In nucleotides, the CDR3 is TGTGCCAGCAGCCCGTCCTCGGGGAGGTTCTACAATGAGCAGTTCTTC. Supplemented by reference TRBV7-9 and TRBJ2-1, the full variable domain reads DTGVSQNPRHKITKRGQNVTFRCDPISEHNRLYWYRQTLGQGPEFLTYFQNEAQLEKSRLLSDRFSAERPKGSFSTLEIQRTEQGDSAMYLCASSPSSGRFYNEQFFGPGTRLTVL.

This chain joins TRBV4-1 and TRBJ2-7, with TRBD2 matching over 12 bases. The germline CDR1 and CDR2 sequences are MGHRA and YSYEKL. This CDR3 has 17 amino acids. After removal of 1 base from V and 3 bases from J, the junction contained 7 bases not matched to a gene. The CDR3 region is CASSQGQGTSGYYEQYF. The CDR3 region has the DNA TGCGCCAGCAGCCAAGGGCAGGGGACTAGCGGGTACTACGAGCAGTACTTC.

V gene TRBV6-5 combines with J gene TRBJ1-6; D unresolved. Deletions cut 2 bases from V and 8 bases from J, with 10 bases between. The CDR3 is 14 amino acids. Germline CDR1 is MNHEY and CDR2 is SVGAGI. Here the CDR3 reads CASSYEYSYSPLHF. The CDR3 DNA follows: TGTGCCAGCAGTTACGAGTATAGTTATTCACCCCTCCACTTT.

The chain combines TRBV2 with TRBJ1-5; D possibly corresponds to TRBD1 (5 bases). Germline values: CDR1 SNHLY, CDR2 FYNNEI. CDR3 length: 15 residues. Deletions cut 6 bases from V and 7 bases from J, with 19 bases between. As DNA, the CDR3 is TGTGCCAGCAGAAAACGGACGTCAAGGGGCCAGCCCCAGCATTTT. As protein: CASRKRTSRGQPQHF.

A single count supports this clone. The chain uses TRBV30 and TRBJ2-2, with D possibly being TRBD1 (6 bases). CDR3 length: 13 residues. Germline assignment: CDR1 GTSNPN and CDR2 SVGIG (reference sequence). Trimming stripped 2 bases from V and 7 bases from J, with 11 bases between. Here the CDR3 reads CAWSRRGNGELFF. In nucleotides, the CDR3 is TGTGCCTGGAGTCGTAGGGGGAACGGGGAGCTGTTTTTT. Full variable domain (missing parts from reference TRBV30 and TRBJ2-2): SQTIHQWPATLVQPVGSPLSLECTVEGTSNPNLYWYRQAAGRGLQLLFYSVGIGQISSEVPQNLSASRPQDRQFILSSKKLLLSDSGFYLCAWSRRGNGELFFGEGSRLTVL.

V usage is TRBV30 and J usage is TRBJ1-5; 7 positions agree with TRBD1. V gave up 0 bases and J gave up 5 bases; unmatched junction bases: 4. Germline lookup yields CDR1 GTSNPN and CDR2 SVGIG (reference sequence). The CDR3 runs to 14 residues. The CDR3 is CAWSVRQGDQPQHF. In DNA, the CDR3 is TGTGCCTGGAGTGTTAGGCAGGGGGATCAGCCCCAGCATTTT. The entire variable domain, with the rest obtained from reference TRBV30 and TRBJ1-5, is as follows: SQTIHQWPATLVQPVGSPLSLECTVEGTSNPNLYWYRQAAGRGLQLLFYSVGIGQISSEVPQNLSASRPQDRQFILSSKKLLLSDSGFYLCAWSVRQGDQPQHFGDGTRLSIL.

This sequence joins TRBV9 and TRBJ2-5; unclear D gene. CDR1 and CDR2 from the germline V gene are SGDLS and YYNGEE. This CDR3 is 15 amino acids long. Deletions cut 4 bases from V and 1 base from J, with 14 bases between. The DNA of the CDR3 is TGTGCCAGCAGCCCCAGAACAGCCAGCCAAGAGACCCAGTACTTC. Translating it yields CASSPRTASQETQYF.

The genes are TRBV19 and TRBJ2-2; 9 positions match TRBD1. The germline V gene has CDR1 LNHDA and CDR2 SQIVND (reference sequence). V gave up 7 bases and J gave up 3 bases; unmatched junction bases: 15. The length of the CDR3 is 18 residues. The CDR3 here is CASTYFGVGTGYTGELFF. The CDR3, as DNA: TGTGCCAGTACTTATTTTGGGGTTGGGACAGGGTACACCGGGGAGCTGTTTTTT.

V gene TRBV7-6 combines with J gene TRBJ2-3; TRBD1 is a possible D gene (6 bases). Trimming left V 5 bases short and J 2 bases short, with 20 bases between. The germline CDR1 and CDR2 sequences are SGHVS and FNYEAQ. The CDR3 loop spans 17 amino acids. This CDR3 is CASSTSHRDQTTDTQYF. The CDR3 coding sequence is TGTGCCAGCAGCACCTCCCACAGGGATCAAACCACAGATACGCAGTATTTT.

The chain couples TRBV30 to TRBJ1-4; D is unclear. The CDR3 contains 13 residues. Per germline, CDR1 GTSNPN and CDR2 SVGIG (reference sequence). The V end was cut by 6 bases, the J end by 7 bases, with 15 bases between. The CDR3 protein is CACRLEAREKLFF. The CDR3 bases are TGTGCCTGTCGACTGGAGGCTCGTGAAAAACTGTTTTTT.